The sequence of this T cell receptor (beta chain) was determined in a study of technical replicates of blood from several donors. The CDR3 is 16 residues long. V shed 8 bases, J shed 5 bases, and the junction held 16 bases outside the gene matches. Germline V gene lookup returns CDR1 MNHNY and CDR2 SVGAGI (reference sequence). The protocol was immunoSEQ multiplex PCR, while the TCRdb copy is restricted to in-frame clones and leaves out a portion. The table includes more than 65,000 clones, 96% detected once. This receptor was taken from a human donor in good health. The sequenced sample consisted of T cells isolated from PBMCs. This chain links TRBV6-6 with TRBJ2-7; the match to TRBD1 covers 9 bases. Here the CDR3 DNA reads TGTGCCAGCCTTATTTCCACCGGGACAGGGTCCCACGAGCAGTACTTC. Translating gives CASLISTGTGSHEQYF.